These 21 T cell receptor beta chains were all obtained from the same sample, sequenced in a study of cytomegalovirus exposure and HLA in healthy donors. Some clones are missing from TCRdb's copy, which holds only in-frame ones; the method was immunoSEQ multiplex PCR. The sample consists of about 110,000 clones, roughly 90% of them appearing once. Sequencing input: PBMCs. The receptors shown here come from a woman aged 18 to 35 in good health and CMV-seronegative.

This chain joins TRBV7-3 and TRBJ2-3; the D gene is possibly TRBD1 (6 bases). The CDR3 consists of 16 residues. Germline loops: CDR1 SGHTA, CDR2 FQGTGA. V was clipped by 1 base and J by 7 bases, with 18 bases between them. In DNA form, the CDR3 reads TGTGCCAGCAGCTTAATCCCTACAGGGTATGGGTATACGCAGTATTTT. Amino acids: CASSLIPTGYGYTQYF.

This rearrangement joins TRBV4-1 to TRBJ2-5; D might be TRBD1 (5 bases). Trimming took off 8 bases at V and 3 bases at J, with 13 bases between the two ends. The CDR3 is made up of 13 amino acids. CDR1 is MGHRA, CDR2 YSYEKL, per germline. In DNA, the CDR3 is TGCGCCAGCGGACCAATAGGGGAAGAGACCCAGTACTTC. It encodes CASGPIGEETQYF.

V is TRBV18 and J is TRBJ2-7; D possibly corresponds to TRBD2 (5 bases). This CDR3 is 17 amino acids long. V dropped 4 bases and J dropped 2 bases, with 21 bases sitting between them. Per the germline V gene, CDR1 is KGHSH and CDR2 is LQKENI. CDR3 protein: CASSQTTNSQRTYEQYF. The DNA for the CDR3 is TGTGCCAGCTCACAGACGACTAATTCACAAAGAACCTACGAGCAGTACTTC.

This clone was picked up one time. V and J are TRBV18 and TRBJ1-2, with D perhaps TRBD1 (5 bases). V gave up 4 bases and J gave up 6 bases, with 18 bases separating them. This CDR3 contains 15 residues. Germline V gene lookup returns CDR1 KGHSH and CDR2 LQKENI. CDR3 region: CASSLYGPGIDGYTF. The CDR3 DNA follows: TGTGCCAGCTCACTTTACGGTCCAGGGATAGATGGCTACACCTTC.

The V call is TRBV19, the J call TRBJ2-6; D possibly corresponds to TRBD2 (6 bases). The germline CDR1 and CDR2 sequences are LNHDA and SQIVND (reference sequence). Trimming left V 10 bases short and J 0 bases short, with 13 bases between. The CDR3 extends over 15 amino acids. In DNA form, the CDR3 reads TGTGCCACGAGATCGGGGGACTCTGGGGCCAACGTCCTGACTTTC. This translates into CATRSGDSGANVLTF.

This clone was seen a few times. The chain recombines TRBV20-1 with TRBJ2-5; D is ambiguous. The CDR3 has 11 residues. The germline CDR1 and CDR2 sequences are DFQATT and SNEGSKA (reference sequence). V was clipped by 0 bases and J by 8 bases, with 7 bases between them. DNA of the CDR3: TGCAGTGCTAGAGATAGCCTTACCCAGTACTTC. Amino acids: CSARDSLTQYF.

The chain carries TRBV7-2 and TRBJ1-2; possible D gene TRBD1, 5 bases. V lost 7 bases to trimming and J lost 8 bases, with 17 bases between them. The CDR3 sequence is 13 residues long. Germline V CDR1 and CDR2: SGHTA, FQGNSA. CDR3 protein: CASISGMVRGYTF. CDR3 DNA sequence: TGTGCCAGCATATCAGGGATGGTACGGGGCTACACCTTC.

V gene TRBV28 combines with J gene TRBJ2-3, with D perhaps TRBD2 (6 bases). The V gene lost 6 bases and the J gene lost 4 bases, with 17 bases spanning the gap. The germline V gene encodes CDR1 MDHEN and CDR2 SYDVKM. The CDR3 extends over 15 amino acids. Written as DNA, the CDR3 is TGTGCCAGCAGAGTGCCGTTGGAGGGAGCAGATACGCAGTATTTT. This codes for CASRVPLEGADTQYF.

This chain connects TRBV6-1 to TRBJ1-5; TRBD1 agrees at 7 bases. Germline V gene lookup returns CDR1 MNHNS and CDR2 SASEGT. This CDR3 region has 15 residues. V dropped 3 bases and J dropped 5; count of bases not matched to a gene: 7. The CDR3 DNA follows: TGTGCCAGCAGTGAGGGGCGACAGGGCCATCAGCCCCAGCATTTT. Protein: CASSEGRQGHQPQHF.

The V and J genes are TRBV27 and TRBJ1-2; 9 nucleotides agree with TRBD1. Germline values: CDR1 MNHEY, CDR2 SMNVEV (reference sequence). Germline trimming cut 5 bases from V and 5 bases from J; bases unmatched to any gene: 9. CDR3 length: 15 residues. The CDR3 DNA reads TGTGCCAGCAGTCCTTCGACAGGGGGGCTATATGGCTACACCTTC. This codes for CASSPSTGGLYGYTF.

This rearrangement joins TRBV19 to TRBJ2-3; D is perhaps TRBD2 (6 bases). There are 15 residues in the CDR3. Germline CDR1 LNHDA, CDR2 SQIVND (reference sequence). V was clipped by 11 bases and J by 5 bases, with 23 bases between them. The CDR3 sequence: CAVANRGGAVDTQYF. Here the CDR3 DNA reads TGTGCCGTAGCGAATCGGGGAGGAGCGGTAGATACGCAGTATTTT. The full variable domain, rest sourced from reference TRBV19 and TRBJ2-3, is DGGITQSPKYLFRKEGQNVTLSCEQNLNHDAMYWYRQDPGQGLRLIYYSQIVNDFQKGDIAEGYSVSREKKESFPLTVTSAQKNPTAFYLCAVANRGGAVDTQYFGPGTRLTVL.

V is TRBV19 and J is TRBJ2-1; 10 positions agree with TRBD2. This CDR3 comprises 14 residues. After removal of 6 bases from V and 3 bases from J, the junction contained 2 bases not matched to a gene. Germline V lookup: CDR1 LNHDA, CDR2 SQIVND (reference sequence). The CDR3 DNA is TGTGCCAGTAGCCCTAGCGGGAGCTACAATGAGCAGTTCTTC. This encodes CASSPSGSYNEQFF.

This clone was picked up one time. CDR3 sequence: CASSLAGGYGYTF. In DNA form, the CDR3 reads TGTGCCAGCAGCTTGGCAGGGGGGTATGGCTACACCTTC. This rearrangement joins TRBV5-4 to TRBJ1-2; 7 bases are a match to TRBD1. With 0 bases clipped from V and 5 bases from J, the junction kept 1 base outside the gene matches. Germline V lookup: CDR1 SGHNT, CDR2 YYREEE (reference sequence). The CDR3 consists of 13 residues.

The V call is TRBV4-1, the J call TRBJ2-5; 9 positions agree with TRBD1. Trimming removed 3 bases from V and 3 bases from J; junction bases left unmatched: 5. The CDR3 consists of 15 residues. In germline, CDR1 is MGHRA, CDR2 YSYEKL. The DNA for the CDR3 is TGCGCCAGCAGCCAGTCCGGGACAGGGAAAGAGACCCAGTACTTC. Its protein product is CASSQSGTGKETQYF.

CDR3 residues: CASSPGTGVGYTF. The DNA for the CDR3 is TGTGCCAGCTCACCGGGGACAGGGGTCGGCTACACCTTC. V is TRBV18 and J is TRBJ1-2; TRBD1 agrees at 10 bases. The CDR3 runs 13 residues. Germline CDR1 reads KGHSH; CDR2 reads LQKENI. The V and J ends lost 3 bases and 8 bases, in that order; junction bases with no gene match: 3.

The rearrangement links TRBV6-5 to TRBJ2-7; 9 positions match TRBD1. CDR3 length: 15 residues. The germline V gene encodes CDR1 MNHEY and CDR2 SVGAGI. V shed 5 bases, J shed 0 bases, and the junction held 5 bases outside the gene matches. CDR3 sequence (DNA): TGTGCCAGCAGTCAAGGGACAGGGTCCTCCTACGAGCAGTACTTC. The encoded protein is CASSQGTGSSYEQYF.

This sequence joins TRBV11-2 and TRBJ1-2; no definite D call. The V gene's germline CDR1 is SGHAT and CDR2 FQNNGV. With 7 bases removed from V and 3 bases from J, the gap between germline ends came to 9 bases. The CDR3 runs to 12 residues. CDR3 sequence (DNA): TGTGCCAGCACCGGAGGGTACTATGGCTACACCTTC. This encodes CASTGGYYGYTF. Variable domain in full (rest from reference TRBV11-2 and TRBJ1-2): EAGVAQSPRYKIIEKRQSVAFWCNPISGHATLYWYQQILGQGPKLLIQFQNNGVVDDSQLPKDRFSAERLKGVDSTLKIQPAKLEDSAVYLCASTGGYYGYTFGSGTRLTVV.

This chain joins TRBV6-5 and TRBJ2-3, with TRBD1 as a possible D gene (6 bases). The CDR3 has 16 residues. Germline lookup yields CDR1 MNHEY and CDR2 SVGAGI. With 4 bases removed from V and 0 bases from J, the gap between germline ends came to 14 bases. CDR3 residues: CASSFRQATSTDTQYF. The CDR3 DNA reads as TGTGCCAGCAGTTTCCGACAGGCCACAAGCACAGATACGCAGTATTTT.

CDR3 sequence reads: CASSVVQTGYEQYF. The CDR3 DNA sequence: TGTGCCAGCAGCGTAGTCCAAACGGGGTACGAGCAGTACTTC. This chain uses TRBV9 with TRBJ2-7; TRBD2 is a possible D gene (5 bases). CDR3 length equals 14 residues. CDR1 is SGDLS, CDR2 YYNGEE, per germline. Trimming stripped 0 bases from V and 4 bases from J, with 11 bases between.

This clone was seen a handful of times. The chain combines TRBV27 with TRBJ1-2; a weak D match, TRBD1 (6 bases). This CDR3 spans 17 amino acids. Between the trimmed V and J ends, which lost 7 bases and 5 bases, there was a span of 26 bases. Per germline, CDR1 MNHEY and CDR2 SMNVEV (reference sequence). In nucleotides, the CDR3 is TGTGCCAGCACCAAATCCACCGGGACACTTAACCATTATGGCTACACCTTC. It encodes CASTKSTGTLNHYGYTF.

The chain employs TRBV5-1 and TRBJ2-7; 7 bases align to TRBD2. V dropped 2 bases and J dropped 7; count of bases not matched to a gene: 12. Germline V CDR1 and CDR2: SGHRS, YFSETQ. This CDR3 region has 15 residues. The CDR3 loop reads CASSFSGRALGEQYF. Here the CDR3 DNA reads TGCGCCAGCAGCTTTTCTGGGAGGGCGCTGGGGGAGCAGTACTTC.